A selection of T cell receptor beta chains follows, all from one sample in a study of blood T cell repertoires in COVID-19. The data were produced by immunoSEQ multiplex PCR, yet TCRdb's version contains in-frame clones alone and is incomplete. The table records about 150,000 clones, around 87% of them present only once. The material sequenced was peripheral blood. The receptors shown here come from a man aged 18 to 29 with COVID-19, enrolled during active disease. The CDR3 runs from the conserved cysteine through the conserved F or W. A D gene is named only where the DNA matches it firmly. Rows give clone size only sometimes, using once, few, many, or a class for an expanded clone.

D: TRBD2
J: TRBJ2-1
size: -
V: TRBV4-1
length: 16
CDR3: CASSQDASGSSNEQFF
DNA: TGCGCCAGCAGCCAAGACGCTAGCGGGAGTTCCAATGAGCAGTTCTTC

D: -
J: TRBJ2-3
size: -
V: TRBV28
length: 14
CDR3: CASRGHPVRDTQYF
DNA: TGTGCCAGCAGGGGACACCCAGTTCGAGATACGCAGTATTTT

D: TRBD1
J: TRBJ2-4
size: -
V: TRBV6-2/TRBV6-3
length: 17
CDR3: CASSGRQGVLAKNIQYF
DNA: TGTGCCAGCAGTGGACGACAGGGGGTCCTAGCCAAAAACATTCAGTACTTC

D: TRBD2
J: TRBJ2-3
size: once
V: TRBV18
length: 18
CDR3: CASSPSGTSGSGTDTQYF
DNA: TGTGCCAGCTCACCCTCCGGGACTAGCGGGAGCGGGACAGATACGCAGTATTTT

D: -
J: TRBJ2-1
size: few
V: TRBV9
length: 15
CDR3: CASSVSGSSYNEQFF
DNA: TGTGCCAGCAGCGTCAGCGGTAGCTCCTACAATGAGCAGTTCTTC

D: TRBD1
J: TRBJ1-1
size: -
V: TRBV7-7
length: 14
CDR3: CASSSTGTVTEAFF
DNA: TGTGCTAGCAGCTCTACCGGGACAGTGACTGAAGCTTTCTTT

D: -
J: TRBJ2-2
size: -
V: TRBV9
length: 13
CDR3: CASSVQVTGELFF
DNA: TGTGCCAGCAGCGTGCAGGTTACCGGGGAGCTGTTTTTT

D: -
J: TRBJ2-3
size: -
V: TRBV6-4
length: 13
CDR3: CASSRDTPDTQYF
DNA: TGTGCCAGCAGCCGGGACACCCCCGATACGCAGTATTTT

D: -
J: TRBJ2-2
size: -
V: TRBV30
length: 14
CDR3: CAWSGARTTGELFF
DNA: TGTGCCTGGAGTGGGGCCAGAACGACCGGGGAGCTGTTTTTT

D: -
J: TRBJ2-3
size: -
V: TRBV27
length: 15
CDR3: CASSLMEGATDTQYF
DNA: TGTGCCAGCAGTTTGATGGAAGGAGCCACAGATACGCAGTATTTT

D: TRBD2
J: TRBJ2-1
size: -
V: TRBV6-4
length: 16
CDR3: CASSVQGLAGQNEQFF
DNA: TGTGCCAGCAGTGTCCAGGGACTAGCGGGGCAGAATGAGCAGTTCTTC

D: TRBD2
J: TRBJ2-5
size: once
V: TRBV4-3
length: 16
CDR3: CASSQGLAGGPETQYF
DNA: TGCGCCAGCAGCCAGGGACTAGCGGGAGGGCCAGAGACCCAGTACTTC

D: TRBD1
J: TRBJ1-2
size: once
V: TRBV27
length: 15
CDR3: CASSHDRATFYGYTF
DNA: TGTGCCAGCAGCCACGACAGGGCCACATTCTATGGCTACACCTTC

D: TRBD2
J: TRBJ2-3
size: -
V: TRBV28
length: 17
CDR3: CASRPRVVAGVPDTQYF
DNA: TGTGCCAGCAGGCCCCGCGTAGTAGCGGGAGTACCGGATACGCAGTATTTT

D: -
J: TRBJ1-5
size: -
V: TRBV7-6
length: 15
CDR3: CASSLYSGPNQPQHF
DNA: TGTGCCAGCAGCTTATACTCAGGGCCCAATCAGCCCCAGCATTTT

D: -
J: TRBJ2-2
size: -
V: TRBV28
length: 17
CDR3: CASSKPEGGRQSGELFF
DNA: TGTGCCAGCAGCAAACCGGAGGGTGGGAGGCAATCCGGGGAGCTGTTTTTT

D: TRBD1
J: TRBJ2-3
size: -
V: TRBV30
length: 15
CDR3: CAWSRNRGIADTQYF
DNA: TGTGCCTGGAGCCGTAACAGGGGTATCGCAGATACGCAGTATTTT

D: TRBD1
J: TRBJ2-5
size: -
V: TRBV7-2
length: 14
CDR3: CASSPRQGVETQYF
DNA: TGTGCCAGCAGCCCCCGACAGGGGGTCGAGACCCAGTACTTC

D: TRBD1
J: TRBJ1-2
size: -
V: TRBV27
length: 15
CDR3: CASSPAGQGPLGYTF
DNA: TGTGCCAGCAGTCCCGCCGGACAGGGCCCCCTAGGCTACACCTTC

D: TRBD1
J: TRBJ2-2
size: few
V: TRBV28
length: 18
CDR3: CASSLRTGWGIYTGELFF
DNA: TGTGCCAGCAGTTTGAGGACAGGGTGGGGTATTTACACCGGGGAGCTGTTTTTT

D: -
J: TRBJ2-2
size: -
V: TRBV7-6
length: 15
CDR3: CASSQEVGRTGELFF
DNA: TGTGCCAGCAGCCAAGAGGTGGGGAGGACCGGGGAGCTGTTTTTT

D: -
J: TRBJ2-1
size: -
V: TRBV27
length: 17
CDR3: CASSPLSTLHGPNEQFF
DNA: TGTGCCAGCAGTCCGCTATCGACATTACACGGTCCGAATGAGCAGTTCTTC